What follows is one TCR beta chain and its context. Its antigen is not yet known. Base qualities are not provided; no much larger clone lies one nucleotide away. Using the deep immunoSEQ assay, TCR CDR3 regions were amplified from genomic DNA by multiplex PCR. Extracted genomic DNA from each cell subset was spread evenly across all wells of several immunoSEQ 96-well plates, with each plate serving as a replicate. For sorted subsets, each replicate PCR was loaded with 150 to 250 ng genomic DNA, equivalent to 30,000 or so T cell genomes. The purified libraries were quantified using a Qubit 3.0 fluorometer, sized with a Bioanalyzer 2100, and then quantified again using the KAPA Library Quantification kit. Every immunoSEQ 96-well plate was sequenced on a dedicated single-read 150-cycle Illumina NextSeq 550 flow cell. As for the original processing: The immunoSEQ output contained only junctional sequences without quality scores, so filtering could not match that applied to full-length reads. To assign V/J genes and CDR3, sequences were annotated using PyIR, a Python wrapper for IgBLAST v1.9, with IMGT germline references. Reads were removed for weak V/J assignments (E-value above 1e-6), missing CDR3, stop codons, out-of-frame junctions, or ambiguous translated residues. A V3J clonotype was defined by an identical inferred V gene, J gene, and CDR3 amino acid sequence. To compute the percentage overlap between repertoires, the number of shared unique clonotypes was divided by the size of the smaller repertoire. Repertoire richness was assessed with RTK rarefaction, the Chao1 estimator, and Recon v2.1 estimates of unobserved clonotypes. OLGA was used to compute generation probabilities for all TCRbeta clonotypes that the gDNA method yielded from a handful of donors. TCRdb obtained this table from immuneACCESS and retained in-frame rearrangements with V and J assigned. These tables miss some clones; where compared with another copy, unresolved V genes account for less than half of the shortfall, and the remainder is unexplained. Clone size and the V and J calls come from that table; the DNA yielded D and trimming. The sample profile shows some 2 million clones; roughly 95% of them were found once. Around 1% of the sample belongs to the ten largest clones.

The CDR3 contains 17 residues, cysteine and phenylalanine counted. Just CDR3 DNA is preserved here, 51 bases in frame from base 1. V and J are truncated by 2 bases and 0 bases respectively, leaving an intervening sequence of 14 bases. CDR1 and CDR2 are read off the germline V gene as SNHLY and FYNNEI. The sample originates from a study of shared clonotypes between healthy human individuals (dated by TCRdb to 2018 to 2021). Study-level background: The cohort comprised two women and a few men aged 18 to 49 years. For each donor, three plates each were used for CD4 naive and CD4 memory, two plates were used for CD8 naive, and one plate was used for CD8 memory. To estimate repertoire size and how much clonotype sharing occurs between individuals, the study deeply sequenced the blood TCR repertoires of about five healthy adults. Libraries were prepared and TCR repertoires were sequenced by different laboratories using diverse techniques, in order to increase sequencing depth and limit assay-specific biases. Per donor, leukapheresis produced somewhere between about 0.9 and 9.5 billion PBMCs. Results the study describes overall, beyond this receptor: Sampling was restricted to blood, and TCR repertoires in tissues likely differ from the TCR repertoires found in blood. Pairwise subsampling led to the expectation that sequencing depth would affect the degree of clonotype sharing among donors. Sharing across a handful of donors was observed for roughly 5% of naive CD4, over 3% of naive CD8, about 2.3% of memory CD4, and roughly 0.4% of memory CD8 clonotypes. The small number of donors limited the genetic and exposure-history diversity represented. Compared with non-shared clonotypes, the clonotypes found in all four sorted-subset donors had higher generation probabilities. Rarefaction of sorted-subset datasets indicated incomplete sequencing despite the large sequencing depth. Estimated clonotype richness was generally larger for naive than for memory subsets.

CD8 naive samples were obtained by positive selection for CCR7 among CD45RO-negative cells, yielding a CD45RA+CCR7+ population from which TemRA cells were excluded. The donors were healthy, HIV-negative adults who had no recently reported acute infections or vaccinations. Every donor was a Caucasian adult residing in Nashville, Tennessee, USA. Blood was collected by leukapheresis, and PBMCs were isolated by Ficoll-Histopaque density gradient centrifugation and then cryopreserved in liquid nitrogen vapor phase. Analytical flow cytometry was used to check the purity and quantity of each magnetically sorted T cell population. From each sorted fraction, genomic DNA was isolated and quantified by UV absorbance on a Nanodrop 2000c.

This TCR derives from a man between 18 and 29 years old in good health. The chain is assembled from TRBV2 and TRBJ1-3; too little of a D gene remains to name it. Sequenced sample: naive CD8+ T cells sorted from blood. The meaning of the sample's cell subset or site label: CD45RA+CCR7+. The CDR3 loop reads CASSEIPNTFSGNTIYF. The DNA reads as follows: TGTGCCAGCAGTGAAATACCTAACACCTTCTCTGGAAACACCATATATTTT. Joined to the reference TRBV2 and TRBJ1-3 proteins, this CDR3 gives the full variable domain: EPEVTQTPSHQVTQMGQEVILRCVPISNHLYFYWYRQILGQKVEFLVSFYNNEISEKSEIFDDQFSVERPDGSNFTLKIRSTKLEDSAMYFCASSEIPNTFSGNTIYFGEGSWLTVV.